This TCR beta chain appears in the sequencing data of a study of cytomegalovirus exposure and HLA in healthy donors. The study's findings and limits: CMV antigen specificity of a few CMV-associated chains was confirmed in vitro.

Generated by immunoSEQ multiplex PCR, the TCRdb table keeps only in-frame clones and is missing some. The repertoire holds about 200,000 clones, with approximately 82% as singletons. The ends were cut back, 7 bases at V and 4 bases at J, with 23 bases in the middle. The CDR3 consists of 17 residues. The germline V gene encodes CDR1 SNHLY and CDR2 FYNNEI. Of note for this clone: The antigen remains undetermined.

The receptor was derived from a woman aged 18-29 years in good health and CMV-seronegative. Sample: PBMCs. This chain uses TRBV2 with TRBJ2-1, with D maybe TRBD1 (5 bases). The CDR3 nucleotides read TGTGCCAGCACCGAAAGGCGTACAGGTCTCTCATACAATGAGCAGTTCTTC. This encodes CASTERRTGLSYNEQFF.